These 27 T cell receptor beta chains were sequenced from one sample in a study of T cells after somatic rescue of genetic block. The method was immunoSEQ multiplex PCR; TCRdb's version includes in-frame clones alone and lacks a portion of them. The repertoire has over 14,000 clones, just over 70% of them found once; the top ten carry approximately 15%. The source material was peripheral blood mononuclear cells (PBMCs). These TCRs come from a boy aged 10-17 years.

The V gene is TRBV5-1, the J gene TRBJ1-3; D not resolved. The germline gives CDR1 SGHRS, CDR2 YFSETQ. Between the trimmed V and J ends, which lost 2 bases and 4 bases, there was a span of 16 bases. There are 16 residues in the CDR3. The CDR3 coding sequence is TGCGCCAGCAGCTTTGACTCTTCTTCTTTCGGAAACACCATATATTTT. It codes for CASSFDSSSFGNTIYF.

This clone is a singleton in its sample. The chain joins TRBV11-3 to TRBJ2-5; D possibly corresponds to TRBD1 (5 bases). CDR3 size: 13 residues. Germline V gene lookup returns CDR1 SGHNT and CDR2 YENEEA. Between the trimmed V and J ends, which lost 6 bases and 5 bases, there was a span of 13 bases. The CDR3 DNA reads TGTGCCAGCAGTTCCTGGGGCTCGGAGACCCAGTACTTC. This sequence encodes CASSSWGSETQYF.

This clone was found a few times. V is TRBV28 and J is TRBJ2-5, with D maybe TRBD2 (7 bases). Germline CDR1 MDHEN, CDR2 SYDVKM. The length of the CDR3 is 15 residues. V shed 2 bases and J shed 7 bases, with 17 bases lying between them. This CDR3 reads CASSLGGALRGTQYF. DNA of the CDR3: TGTGCCAGCAGTTTAGGGGGGGCCCTCCGCGGGACCCAGTACTTC. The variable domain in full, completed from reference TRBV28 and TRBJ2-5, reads DVKVTQSSRYLVKRTGEKVFLECVQDMDHENMFWYRQDPGLGLRLIYFSYDVKMKEKGDIPEGYSVSREKKERFSLILESASTNQTSMYLCASSLGGALRGTQYFGPGTRLLVL.

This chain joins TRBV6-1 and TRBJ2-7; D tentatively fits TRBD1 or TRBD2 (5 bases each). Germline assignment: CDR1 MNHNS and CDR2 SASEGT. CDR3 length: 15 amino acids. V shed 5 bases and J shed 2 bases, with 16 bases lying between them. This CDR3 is CASSNPGTAPYEQYF. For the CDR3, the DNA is TGTGCCAGCAGTAACCCCGGGACGGCTCCCTACGAGCAGTACTTC.

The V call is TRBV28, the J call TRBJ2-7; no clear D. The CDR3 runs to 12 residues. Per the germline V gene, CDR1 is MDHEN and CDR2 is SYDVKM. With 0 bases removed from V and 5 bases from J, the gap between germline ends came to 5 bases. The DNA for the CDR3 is TGTGCCAGCAGTTTATGGGGCCACGAGCAGTACTTC. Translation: CASSLWGHEQYF. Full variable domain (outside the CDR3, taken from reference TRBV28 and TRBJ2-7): DVKVTQSSRYLVKRTGEKVFLECVQDMDHENMFWYRQDPGLGLRLIYFSYDVKMKEKGDIPEGYSVSREKKERFSLILESASTNQTSMYLCASSLWGHEQYFGPGTRLTVT.

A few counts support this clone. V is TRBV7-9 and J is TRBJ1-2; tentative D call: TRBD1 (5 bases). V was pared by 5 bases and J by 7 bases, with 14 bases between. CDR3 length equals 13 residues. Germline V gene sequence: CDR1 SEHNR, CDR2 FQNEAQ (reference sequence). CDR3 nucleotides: TGTGCCAGCAGCCTGAGCGGGGGATCTGGCTACACCTTC. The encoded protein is CASSLSGGSGYTF. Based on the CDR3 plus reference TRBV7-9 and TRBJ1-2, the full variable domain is DTGVSQNPRHKITKRGQNVTFRCDPISEHNRLYWYRQTLGQGPEFLTYFQNEAQLEKSRLLSDRFSAERPKGSFSTLEIQRTEQGDSAMYLCASSLSGGSGYTFGSGTRLTVV.

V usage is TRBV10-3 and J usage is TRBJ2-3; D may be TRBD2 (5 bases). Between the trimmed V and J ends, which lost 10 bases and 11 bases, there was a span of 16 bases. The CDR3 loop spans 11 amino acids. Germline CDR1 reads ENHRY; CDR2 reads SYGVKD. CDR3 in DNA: TGTGCCACTGCGGGCGTGAAAAGGCAGTATTTT. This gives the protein CATAGVKRQYF.

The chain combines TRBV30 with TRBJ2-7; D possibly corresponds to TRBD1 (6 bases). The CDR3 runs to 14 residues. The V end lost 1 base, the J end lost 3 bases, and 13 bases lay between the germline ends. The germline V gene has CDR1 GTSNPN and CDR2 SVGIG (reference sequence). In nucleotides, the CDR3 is TGTGCCTGGAGTGGGCATGGGGGCCACTACGAGCAGTACTTC. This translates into CAWSGHGGHYEQYF.

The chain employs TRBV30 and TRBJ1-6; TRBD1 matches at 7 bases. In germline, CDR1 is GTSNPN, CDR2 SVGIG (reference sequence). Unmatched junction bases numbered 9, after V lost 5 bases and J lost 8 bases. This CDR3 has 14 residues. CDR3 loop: CAWGKGAGYSPLHF. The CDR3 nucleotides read TGTGCCTGGGGAAAGGGGGCTGGGTATTCACCCCTCCACTTT. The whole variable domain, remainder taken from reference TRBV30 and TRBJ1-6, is SQTIHQWPATLVQPVGSPLSLECTVEGTSNPNLYWYRQAAGRGLQLLFYSVGIGQISSEVPQNLSASRPQDRQFILSSKKLLLSDSGFYLCAWGKGAGYSPLHFGNGTRLTVT.

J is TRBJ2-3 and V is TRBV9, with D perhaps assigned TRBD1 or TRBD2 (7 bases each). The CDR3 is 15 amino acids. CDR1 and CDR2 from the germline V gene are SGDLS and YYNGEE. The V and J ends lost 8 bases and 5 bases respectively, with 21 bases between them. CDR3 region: CASNPGGARKDTQYF. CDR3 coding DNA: TGTGCCAGTAACCCAGGGGGGGCCAGAAAAGATACGCAGTATTTT.

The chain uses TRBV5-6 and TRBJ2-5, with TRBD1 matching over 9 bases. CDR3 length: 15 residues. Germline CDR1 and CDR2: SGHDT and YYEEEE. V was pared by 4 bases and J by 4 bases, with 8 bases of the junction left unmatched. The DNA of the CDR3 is TGTGCCAGCAGCGTGGACAGGGGCGTCCTAGAGACCCAGTACTTC. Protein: CASSVDRGVLETQYF.

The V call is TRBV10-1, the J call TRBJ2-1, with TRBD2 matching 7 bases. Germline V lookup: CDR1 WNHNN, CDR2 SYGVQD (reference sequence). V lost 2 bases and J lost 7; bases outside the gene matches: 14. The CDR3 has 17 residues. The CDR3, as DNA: TGCGCCAGCAGTGAGAACCCCCTAGCGGCGAATGAGAATGAGCAGTTCTTC. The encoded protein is CASSENPLAANENEQFF.

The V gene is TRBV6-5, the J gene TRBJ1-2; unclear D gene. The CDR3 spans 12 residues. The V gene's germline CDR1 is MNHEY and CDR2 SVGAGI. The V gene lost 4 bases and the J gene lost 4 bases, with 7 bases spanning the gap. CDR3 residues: CASSLSVYGYTF. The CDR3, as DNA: TGTGCCAGCAGTTTATCAGTCTATGGCTACACCTTC.

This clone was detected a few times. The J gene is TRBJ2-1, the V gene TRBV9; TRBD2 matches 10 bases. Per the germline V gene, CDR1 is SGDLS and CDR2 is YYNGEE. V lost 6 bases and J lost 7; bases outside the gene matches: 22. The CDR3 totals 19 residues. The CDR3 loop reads CASNTQGATSGAPGNEQFF. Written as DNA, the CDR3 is TGTGCCAGCAACACTCAGGGGGCTACTAGCGGGGCCCCGGGGAATGAGCAGTTCTTC.

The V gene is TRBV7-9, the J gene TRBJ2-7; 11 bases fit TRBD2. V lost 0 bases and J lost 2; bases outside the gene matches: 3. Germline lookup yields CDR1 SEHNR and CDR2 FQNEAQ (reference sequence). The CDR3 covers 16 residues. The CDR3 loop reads CASSLALTSGAYEQYF. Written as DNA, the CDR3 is TGTGCCAGCAGCTTAGCGCTGACTAGCGGGGCCTACGAGCAGTACTTC.

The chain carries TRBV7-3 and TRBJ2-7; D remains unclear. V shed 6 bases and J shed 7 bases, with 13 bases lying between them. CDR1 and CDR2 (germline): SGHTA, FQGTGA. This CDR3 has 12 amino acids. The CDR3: CASSSPAREQYF. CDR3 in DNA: TGTGCCAGCAGTTCACCCGCCCGGGAGCAGTACTTC. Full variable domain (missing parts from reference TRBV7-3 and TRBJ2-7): GAGVSQTPSNKVTEKGKYVELRCDPISGHTALYWYRQSLGQGPEFLIYFQGTGAADDSGLPNDRFFAVRPEGSVSTLKIQRTERGDSAVYLCASSSPAREQYFGPGTRLTVT.

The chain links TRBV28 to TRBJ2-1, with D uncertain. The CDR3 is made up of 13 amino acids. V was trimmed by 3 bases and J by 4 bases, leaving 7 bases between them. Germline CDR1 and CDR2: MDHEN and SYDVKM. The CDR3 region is CASSFDWYNEQFF. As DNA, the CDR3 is TGTGCCAGCAGTTTTGACTGGTACAATGAGCAGTTCTTC.

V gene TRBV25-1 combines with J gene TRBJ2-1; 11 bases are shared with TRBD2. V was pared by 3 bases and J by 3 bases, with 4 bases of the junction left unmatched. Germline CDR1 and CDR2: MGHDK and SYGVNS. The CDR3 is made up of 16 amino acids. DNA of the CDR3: TGTGCCAGCAGTGATCCGGGACTAGCGGTCTACAATGAGCAGTTCTTC. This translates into CASSDPGLAVYNEQFF.

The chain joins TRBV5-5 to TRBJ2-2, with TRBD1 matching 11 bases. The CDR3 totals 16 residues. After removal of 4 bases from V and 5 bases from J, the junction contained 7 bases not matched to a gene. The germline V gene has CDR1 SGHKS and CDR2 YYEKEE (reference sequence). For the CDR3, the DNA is TGTGCCAGCAGCCACGCCCGGGACAGGGGGACCGGGGAGCTGTTTTTT. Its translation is CASSHARDRGTGELFF.

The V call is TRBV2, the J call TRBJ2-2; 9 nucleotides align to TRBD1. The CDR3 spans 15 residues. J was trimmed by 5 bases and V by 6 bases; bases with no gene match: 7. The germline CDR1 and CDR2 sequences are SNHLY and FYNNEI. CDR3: CASRTQGAQTGELFF. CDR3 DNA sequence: TGTGCCAGCAGGACACAGGGGGCGCAAACCGGGGAGCTGTTTTTT.

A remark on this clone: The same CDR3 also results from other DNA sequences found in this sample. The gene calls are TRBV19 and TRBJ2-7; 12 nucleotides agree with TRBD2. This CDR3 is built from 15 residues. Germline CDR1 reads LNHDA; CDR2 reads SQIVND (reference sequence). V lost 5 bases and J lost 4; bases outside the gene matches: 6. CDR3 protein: CASSGAGTSGYEQYF. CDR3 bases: TGTGCCAGTAGTGGGGCCGGGACTAGCGGGTACGAGCAGTACTTC.

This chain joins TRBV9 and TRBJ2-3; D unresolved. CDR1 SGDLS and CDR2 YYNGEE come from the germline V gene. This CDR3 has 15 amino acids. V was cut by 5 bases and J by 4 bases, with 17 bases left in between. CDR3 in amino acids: CASSLFWGIADTQYF. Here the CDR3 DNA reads TGTGCCAGCAGTCTTTTTTGGGGTATCGCAGATACGCAGTATTTT.

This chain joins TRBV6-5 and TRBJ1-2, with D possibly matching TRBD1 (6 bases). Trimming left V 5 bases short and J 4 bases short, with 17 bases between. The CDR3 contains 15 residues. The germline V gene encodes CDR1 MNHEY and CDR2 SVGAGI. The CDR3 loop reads CASSRSGQSSYGYTF. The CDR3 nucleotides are TGTGCCAGCAGTCGTTCCGGACAGTCTAGCTATGGCTACACCTTC.

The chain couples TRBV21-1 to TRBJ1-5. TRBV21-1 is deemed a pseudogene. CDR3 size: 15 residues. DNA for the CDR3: TGTGCCAGCAGCAAAGGAAGGGTCCTCAATCAGCCCCAGCATTTT. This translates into CASSKGRVLNQPQHF.

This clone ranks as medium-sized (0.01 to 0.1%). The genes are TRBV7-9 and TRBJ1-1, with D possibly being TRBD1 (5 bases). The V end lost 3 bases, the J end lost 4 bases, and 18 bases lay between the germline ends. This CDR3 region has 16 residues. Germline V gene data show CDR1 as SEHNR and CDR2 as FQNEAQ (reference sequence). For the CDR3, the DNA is TGTGCCAGCAGCTTCCTCCGGGGCCCTGGAGGCACTGAAGCTTTCTTT. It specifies CASSFLRGPGGTEAFF.

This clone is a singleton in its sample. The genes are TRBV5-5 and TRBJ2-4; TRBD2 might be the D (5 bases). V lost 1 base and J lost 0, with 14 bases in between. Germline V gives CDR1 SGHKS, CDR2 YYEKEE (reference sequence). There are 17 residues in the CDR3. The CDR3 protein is CASSLSPGNLAKNIQYF. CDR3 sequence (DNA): TGTGCCAGCAGCTTGAGTCCCGGGAATCTAGCCAAAAACATTCAGTACTTC.

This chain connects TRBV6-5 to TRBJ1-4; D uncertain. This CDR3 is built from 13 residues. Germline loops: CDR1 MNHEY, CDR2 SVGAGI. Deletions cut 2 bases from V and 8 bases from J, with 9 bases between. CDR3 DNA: TGTGCCAGCAGTTACAGGCCTGGCGAAAAACTGTTTTTT. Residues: CASSYRPGEKLFF.